This T cell receptor beta chain appears in the sequencing data of a study of T-cell memory formation after mild COVID-19. The germline V gene has CDR1 SGHTA and CDR2 FQGNSA. With 3 bases removed from V and 4 bases from J, the gap between germline ends came to 9 bases. The CDR3 loop spans 14 amino acids. TCRdb re-called the 5' RACE reads with MiXCR, one entry per CDR3 protein. The sample shows around 250,000 distinct CDR3 sequences, around 17% of them seen only once. J is TRBJ1-4 and V is TRBV7-2; weak D call: TRBD1 (5 bases). The TCR originated in a man younger than 35 who had mild COVID-19 (a few samples of this study predate the infection). Cell type and time point are not known. Sequencing was performed on PBMCs or a T cell subset sorted from them (not recorded which). This CDR3 reads CASSFLDSNEKLFF. The DNA of the CDR3 is TGTGCCAGCAGCTTCTTAGACAGTAATGAAAAACTGTTTTTT.